Presented here are 14 T cell receptor beta chains from one specimen sequenced in a study of beta chain features in type 1 diabetes. Expressed TCRB transcripts were sequenced because the isolated RNA had all been reverse transcribed beforehand. The method was immunoSEQ multiplex PCR; TCRdb's version includes in-frame clones alone and lacks a portion of them. The sample has 200,000 to 250,000 clones, 68% seen once. Sample: naive CD4+ T cells from blood. These receptors originate from a man between 25 and 39 years old in good health.

The rearrangement uses TRBV27 and TRBJ2-5; possible D gene TRBD2, 6 bases. Trimming pared 3 bases from V and 2 bases from J, leaving 16 bases between. From germline, CDR1 is MNHEY and CDR2 SMNVEV (reference sequence). This CDR3 is built from 16 residues. In DNA form, the CDR3 reads TGTGCCAGCAGTTTGAGGGCGGGGTACGGGCAAGAGACCCAGTACTTC. Translating it yields CASSLRAGYGQETQYF.

The rearrangement uses TRBV25-1 and TRBJ2-7; D is possibly TRBD2 (6 bases). CDR3 length equals 15 residues. Germline CDR1 MGHDK, CDR2 SYGVNS. V was shortened by 8 bases and J by 6 bases, with 23 bases between the two germline ends. The CDR3 here is CASSPIGGAWPEQYF. DNA of the CDR3: TGTGCCAGCTCCCCTATCGGAGGGGCTTGGCCCGAGCAGTACTTC.

The V call is TRBV7-2, the J call TRBJ2-1; 7 nucleotides line up with TRBD2. CDR3 length equals 16 residues. V lost 5 bases to trimming and J lost 2 bases; unmatched junction nucleotides: 9. Germline V gene lookup returns CDR1 SGHTA and CDR2 FQGNSA. CDR3 DNA sequence: TGTGCCAGCAGCCCGTGGGAGGGAGGACCCTACAATGAGCAGTTCTTC. Translating gives CASSPWEGGPYNEQFF.

J is TRBJ2-7 and V is TRBV29-1; 7 nucleotides align to TRBD2. Germline V CDR1 and CDR2: SQVTM, ANQGSEA. J was trimmed by 6 bases and V by 5 bases; bases with no gene match: 4. The CDR3 has 11 residues. The CDR3 loop is CSVRLASEQYF. The CDR3 DNA sequence: TGCAGCGTTCGACTAGCTTCCGAGCAGTACTTC.

Points on this clone: In the same sample, other DNA sequences code for this CDR3. This chain links TRBV7-2 with TRBJ2-7; D remains ambiguous. The CDR3 sequence is 13 residues long. With 5 bases removed from V and 0 bases from J, the gap between germline ends came to 8 bases. Germline lookup yields CDR1 SGHTA and CDR2 FQGNSA. The CDR3 here is CASSPDGSYEQYF. The CDR3 DNA reads as TGTGCCAGCAGCCCTGACGGCTCCTACGAGCAGTACTTC.

This clone has a handful of counts. The V call is TRBV7-2, the J call TRBJ2-1; 8 nucleotides align to TRBD2. CDR1 and CDR2 from the germline V gene are SGHTA and FQGNSA. V shed 4 bases and J 2 bases; nucleotides not matched to a gene: 7. This CDR3 spans 16 amino acids. The CDR3 reads CASSSTGAGAYNEQFF. CDR3 in DNA: TGTGCCAGCAGCTCCACGGGAGCGGGAGCCTACAATGAGCAGTTCTTC. Complete variable domain (other parts from reference TRBV7-2 and TRBJ2-1): GAGVSQSPSNKVTEKGKDVELRCDPISGHTALYWYRQSLGQGLEFLIYFQGNSAPDKSGLPSDRFSAERTGGSVSTLTIQRTQQEDSAVYLCASSSTGAGAYNEQFFGPGTRLTVL.

The rearrangement uses TRBV29-1 and TRBJ2-3, with D perhaps assigned TRBD1 or TRBD2 (6 bases each). There are 14 residues in the CDR3. The germline V and J ends were trimmed by 6 bases and 0 bases, with 13 bases remaining between them. CDR1 is SQVTM and CDR2 is ANQGSEA in the germline V gene. The CDR3 DNA reads TGCAGCGTGGGGGGCAGACCTAGCACAGATACGCAGTATTTT. Translating it yields CSVGGRPSTDTQYF.

This chain links TRBV7-2 with TRBJ2-3, with 9 bases aligning to TRBD2. Germline loops: CDR1 SGHTA, CDR2 FQGNSA. The CDR3 spans 14 residues. The V gene end was trimmed by 5 bases and the J gene end by 8 bases; junction bases not matched to a gene: 8. This CDR3 reads CASSPRTSVGTQYF. The CDR3 nucleotides read TGTGCCAGCAGCCCAAGGACTAGCGTGGGTACGCAGTATTTT.

V gene TRBV15 combines with J gene TRBJ2-6, with a tentative D call TRBD2 (5 bases). V was shortened by 2 bases and J by 0 bases, with 8 bases between the two germline ends. CDR1 is LNHNV, CDR2 YYDKDF, per germline (reference sequence). The length of the CDR3 is 16 residues. The CDR3 bases are TGTGCCACCAGCAGAACTAGACACTCTGGGGCCAACGTCCTGACTTTC. Translated: CATSRTRHSGANVLTF.

V is TRBV19 and J is TRBJ1-1; D uncertain. The CDR3 covers 13 residues. CDR1 LNHDA and CDR2 SQIVND come from the germline V gene (reference sequence). The ends were cut back, 3 bases at V and 1 base at J, with 6 bases in the middle. CDR3 in amino acids: CASSIEANTEAFF. In DNA form, the CDR3 reads TGTGCCAGTAGTATCGAAGCGAACACTGAAGCTTTCTTT.

This clone was observed a few times. This chain joins TRBV28 and TRBJ2-1, with 12 bases that match TRBD2. Germline CDR1 and CDR2: MDHEN and SYDVKM. The CDR3 covers 16 residues. V gave up 5 bases and J gave up 11 bases; unmatched junction bases: 13. This CDR3 reads CASSVTGTSGSGKQFF. In nucleotides, the CDR3 is TGTGCCAGCAGTGTCACCGGGACTAGCGGGTCCGGGAAGCAGTTCTTC.

The rearrangement joins TRBV6-5 to TRBJ2-5, with 7 bases aligning to TRBD1. V lost 5 bases and J lost 5; bases outside the gene matches: 5. Germline CDR1 is MNHEY and CDR2 is SVGAGI. The CDR3 runs to 13 residues. CDR3 in DNA: TGTGCCAGCAGTACAGGGGTACGGGAGACCCAGTACTTC. It translates to CASSTGVRETQYF.

CDR3 coding DNA: TGTGCCAGCAGCGGAACCGGGACAGCGGGAGAGACCCAGTACTTC. Residues: CASSGTGTAGETQYF. V and J are TRBV9 and TRBJ2-5, with a weak D call TRBD1 (7 bases). The CDR3 extends over 15 amino acids. Looked up from germline, CDR1 is SGDLS and CDR2 is YYNGEE. V gave up 3 bases and J gave up 4 bases, with 16 bases separating them.

The chain recombines TRBV5-6 with TRBJ2-4, with TRBD1 identical over 9 bases. Trimming cost V 4 bases and J 2 bases; bases outside gene matches: 7. The CDR3 totals 16 residues. The germline gives CDR1 SGHDT, CDR2 YYEEEE. The DNA for the CDR3 is TGTGCCAGCAGCCCTCTACAGGGGGCAACCAAAAACATTCAGTACTTC. Residues: CASSPLQGATKNIQYF.